One sample yielded the 22 T cell receptor beta chains listed below, sequenced in a study of shared clonotypes between healthy human individuals. Profiled with immunoSEQ multiplex PCR; TCRdb holds only in-frame clones, not every one. The data show about 1 million clones, about 80% seen once. The material sequenced was memory CD4+ T cells sorted from blood. Noted subset: CD45RA-negative fraction. The source of these receptors is a man younger than 30 in good health.

About this clone itself: Other DNA sequences in the sample encode the same CDR3. The rearrangement links TRBV5-1 to TRBJ2-7; the match to TRBD1 covers 7 bases. The junction had 4 bases not matched to a gene; V was cut back by 2 bases and J by 2 bases. Looked up from germline, CDR1 is SGHRS and CDR2 is YFSETQ. This CDR3 is 14 amino acids long. CDR3 region: CASSLGQVAYEQYF. In DNA form, the CDR3 reads TGCGCCAGCAGCTTAGGACAGGTGGCCTACGAGCAGTACTTC.

The chain carries TRBV2 and TRBJ2-7; D remains unclear. Trimming took off 6 bases at V and 3 bases at J, with 9 bases between the two ends. Germline V CDR1 and CDR2: SNHLY, FYNNEI. There are 12 residues in the CDR3. CDR3 coding DNA: TGTGCCAGCAGCCGGACGGGCTACGAGCAGTACTTC. Translating it yields CASSRTGYEQYF.

This chain links TRBV7-2 with TRBJ2-5; 9 bases are shared with TRBD1. In germline, CDR1 is SGHTA, CDR2 FQGNSA. With 5 bases clipped from V and 2 bases from J, the junction kept 15 bases outside the gene matches. CDR3 size: 18 residues. In DNA form, the CDR3 reads TGTGCCAGCAGCCTCCACCCCCGACAGGGGGGATCTCAAGAGACCCAGTACTTC. Its protein product is CASSLHPRQGGSQETQYF.

The CDR3 spells CASSEGPEGLDQPQHF. The DNA for the CDR3 is TGTGCCAGCAGTGAGGGCCCAGAGGGTTTGGATCAGCCCCAGCATTTT. The chain recombines TRBV2 with TRBJ1-5; D remains unclear. CDR1 and CDR2 (germline): SNHLY, FYNNEI. Trimming stripped 3 bases from V and 5 bases from J, with 17 bases between. This CDR3 contains 16 residues.

This clone was counted a few times. The chain has TRBV7-8 and TRBJ1-1; D may be TRBD1 (6 bases). The germline V gene has CDR1 SGHVS and CDR2 FQNEAQ. Between the trimmed V and J ends, which lost 5 bases and 1 base, there was a span of 11 bases. This CDR3 contains 14 residues. CDR3 protein: CASSKGHQNTEAFF. CDR3 nucleotide sequence: TGTGCCAGCAGCAAGGGACACCAGAACACTGAAGCTTTCTTT.

J is TRBJ2-7 and V is TRBV10-2; 13 nucleotides agree with TRBD2. This CDR3 has 15 amino acids. The V and J ends lost 3 bases and 2 bases, in that order; junction bases with no gene match: 1. Germline V gene lookup returns CDR1 WSHSY and CDR2 SAAADI. The CDR3 loop is CASSEGLAGAYEQYF. The DNA for the CDR3 is TGCGCCAGCAGTGAAGGACTAGCGGGGGCCTACGAGCAGTACTTC.

This clone is a singleton in its sample. V and J are TRBV7-9 and TRBJ2-2; D not resolved. The CDR3 loop spans 15 amino acids. V was trimmed by 3 bases and J by 0 bases, leaving 8 bases between them. Germline V gene lookup returns CDR1 SEHNR and CDR2 FQNEAQ (reference sequence). CDR3 amino acids: CASSFPFPNTGELFF. The CDR3 DNA reads TGTGCCAGCAGCTTCCCTTTTCCGAACACCGGGGAGCTGTTTTTT.

CDR3 protein: CASSVGWSGSYEQYF. The CDR3, as DNA: TGTGCCAGCAGCGTAGGATGGTCGGGTTCCTACGAGCAGTACTTC. The genes are TRBV9 and TRBJ2-7; unclear D gene. Germline CDR1 reads SGDLS; CDR2 reads YYNGEE. V lost 0 bases, J lost 1 base, and 11 bases lay in between. The CDR3 has 15 residues.

Turning to this clone: A much larger clone is a single base away; this may be a read error. V and J are TRBV11-2 and TRBJ2-7; D unresolved. Germline V gives CDR1 SGHAT, CDR2 FQNNGV. With 0 bases removed from V and 6 bases from J, the gap between germline ends came to 3 bases. The CDR3 extends over 11 amino acids. The chain's CDR3 is CASSLDSEQYF. CDR3 coding DNA: TGTGCCAGCAGCTTAGATTCCGAGCAGTACTTC. Looking up the rest from reference TRBV11-2 and TRBJ2-7 gives the full variable domain: EAGVAQSPRYKIIEKRQSVAFWCNPISGHATLYWYQQILGQGPKLLIQFQNNGVVDDSQLPKDRFSAERLKGVDSTLKIQPAKLEDSAVYLCASSLDSEQYFGPGTRLTVT.

V gene TRBV5-6 combines with J gene TRBJ1-2; possibly TRBD1 for D (6 bases). This CDR3 has 15 amino acids. CDR1 SGHDT and CDR2 YYEEEE come from the germline V gene. The germline V and J ends were trimmed by 0 bases and 3 bases, with 12 bases remaining between them. DNA of the CDR3: TGTGCCAGCAGCTTGGGTTCAGGGGTCTACTATGGCTACACCTTC. This encodes CASSLGSGVYYGYTF. Using reference TRBV5-6 and TRBJ1-2 for the parts outside the CDR3, the full variable domain is DAGVTQSPTHLIKTRGQQVTLRCSPKSGHDTVSWYQQALGQGPQFIFQYYEEEERQRGNFPDRFSGHQFPNYSSELNVNALLLGDSALYLCASSLGSGVYYGYTFGSGTRLTVV.

The genes are TRBV6-6 and TRBJ2-1; 8 bases map to TRBD2. V lost 9 bases to trimming and J lost 2 bases; unmatched junction nucleotides: 9. CDR1 is MNHNY and CDR2 is SVGAGI in the germline V gene (reference sequence). There are 15 residues in the CDR3. The CDR3 is CASKDGREAYNEQFF. The CDR3 nucleotides are TGTGCCAGTAAAGACGGGCGGGAGGCCTACAATGAGCAGTTCTTC.

The chain recombines TRBV6-5 with TRBJ2-1, with 12 nucleotides matching TRBD2. From germline, CDR1 is MNHEY and CDR2 SVGAGI. The V gene end was trimmed by 10 bases and the J gene end by 5 bases; junction bases not matched to a gene: 3. The CDR3 contains 13 residues. The CDR3 sequence is CATRTSGNNEQFF. The CDR3, as DNA: TGTGCCACCCGGACTAGCGGGAACAATGAGCAGTTCTTC.

The chain links TRBV11-2 to TRBJ2-5; D is uncertain. Germline CDR1 reads SGHAT; CDR2 reads FQNNGV. V lost 8 bases, J lost 1 base, and 11 bases lay in between. The CDR3 length is 13 residues. The CDR3 loop reads CASAIGAQETQYF. The DNA for the CDR3 is TGTGCCAGCGCCATTGGAGCCCAAGAGACCCAGTACTTC.

The table lists this clone with a few counts. The V and J genes are TRBV5-1 and TRBJ2-5; possibly TRBD1 for D (5 bases). Germline values: CDR1 SGHRS, CDR2 YFSETQ. V shed 0 bases and J shed 3 bases, with 12 bases lying between them. This CDR3 is built from 15 residues. CDR3 loop: CASSLGQRAEETQYF. Here the CDR3 DNA reads TGCGCCAGCAGCTTGGGACAGCGCGCCGAAGAGACCCAGTACTTC.

The chain recombines TRBV10-3 with TRBJ2-5; no definite D call. The CDR3 is 13 residues long. Germline V gene lookup returns CDR1 ENHRY and CDR2 SYGVKD. V was trimmed by 2 bases and J by 5 bases, leaving 9 bases between them. The CDR3 loop is CAISEAPGETQYF. CDR3 in DNA: TGTGCCATCAGTGAGGCCCCTGGGGAGACCCAGTACTTC.

J is TRBJ2-7 and V is TRBV10-3, with D possibly being TRBD1 (5 bases). Per germline, CDR1 ENHRY and CDR2 SYGVKD. V lost 3 bases, J lost 3 bases, and 15 bases lay in between. The CDR3 covers 15 residues. Here the CDR3 DNA reads TGTGCCATCAGTGAAGGGCAGGGTGTGCTCTACGAGCAGTACTTC. It yields the protein CAISEGQGVLYEQYF.

This clone was seen ten or more times. The V and J genes are TRBV15 and TRBJ2-5, with D perhaps TRBD1 (6 bases). This CDR3 is 14 amino acids long. V was cut by 4 bases and J by 5 bases, with 14 bases left in between. CDR1 LNHNV and CDR2 YYDKDF come from the germline V gene (reference sequence). The chain's CDR3 is CATSISQGRETQYF. As DNA, the CDR3 is TGTGCCACCAGCATATCACAGGGACGGGAGACCCAGTACTTC.

The chain couples TRBV6-5 to TRBJ1-5; 9 bases align to TRBD1. Germline assignment: CDR1 MNHEY and CDR2 SVGAGI. The junction had 5 bases not matched to a gene; V was cut back by 4 bases and J by 7 bases. CDR3 length: 14 residues. The CDR3 sequence is CASSWGQGEQPQHF. The CDR3 DNA reads as TGTGCCAGCAGTTGGGGACAGGGAGAGCAGCCCCAGCATTTT.

This clone was seen a handful of times. The chain employs TRBV9 and TRBJ2-3; 7 nucleotides agree with TRBD2. The CDR3 runs 16 residues. J gave up 0 bases and V 7 bases, and 11 bases lay outside the gene matches. The germline gives CDR1 SGDLS, CDR2 YYNGEE. The CDR3 sequence: CASSQTGLSSTDTQYF. CDR3 DNA: TGTGCCAGCTCACAAACGGGACTATCTAGCACAGATACGCAGTATTTT.

The chain uses TRBV2 and TRBJ1-6; 7 bases agree with TRBD1. Germline CDR1 and CDR2: SNHLY and FYNNEI. After removal of 11 bases from V and 10 bases from J, the junction contained 8 bases not matched to a gene. This CDR3 contains 12 residues. CDR3 loop: CASGQARSPLHF. CDR3 in DNA: TGTGCCTCCGGACAGGCCAGGTCACCCCTCCACTTT.

The DNA of the CDR3 is TGTGCCAGCAGCTTTTTGCGGGCCGGGGAGCTGTTTTTT. The encoded protein is CASSFLRAGELFF. The genes are TRBV7-2 and TRBJ2-2; a possible D gene is TRBD2 (5 bases). The V and J ends lost 3 bases and 6 bases respectively, with 8 bases between them. The germline gives CDR1 SGHTA, CDR2 FQGNSA. This CDR3 contains 13 residues.

This clone appeared once. Other DNA sequences from this sample encode an identical CDR3 as well. The V and J genes are TRBV19 and TRBJ2-7; D possibly matches TRBD1 or TRBD2 (7 bases each). Germline assignment: CDR1 LNHDA and CDR2 SQIVND (reference sequence). CDR3 size: 13 residues. V was cut by 4 bases and J by 4 bases, with 11 bases left in between. The CDR3 is CASSTQGGYEQYF. Here the CDR3 DNA reads TGTGCCAGTAGTACCCAGGGGGGGTACGAGCAGTACTTC.